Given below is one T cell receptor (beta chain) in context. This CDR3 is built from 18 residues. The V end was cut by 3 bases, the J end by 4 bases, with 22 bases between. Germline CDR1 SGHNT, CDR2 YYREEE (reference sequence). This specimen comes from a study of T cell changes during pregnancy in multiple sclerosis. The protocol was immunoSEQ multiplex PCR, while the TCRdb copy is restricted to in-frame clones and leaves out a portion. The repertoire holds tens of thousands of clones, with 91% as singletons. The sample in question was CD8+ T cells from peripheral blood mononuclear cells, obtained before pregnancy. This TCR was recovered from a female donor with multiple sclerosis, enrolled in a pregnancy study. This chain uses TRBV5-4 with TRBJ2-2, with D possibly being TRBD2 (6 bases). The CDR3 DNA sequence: TGTGCCAGCAGCTCAAGTCGGGGGTCAAGCGTTGGCACCGGGGAGCTGTTTTTT. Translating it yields CASSSSRGSSVGTGELFF.